Below are 11 T cell receptor beta chains sequenced from a single sample in a study of T cell changes during pregnancy in multiple sclerosis. Generated by immunoSEQ multiplex PCR, the TCRdb table keeps only in-frame clones and is missing some. The sample records about 80,000 clones, roughly 94% being singletons. Source: peripheral blood, taken in the second trimester of pregnancy. These receptors all come from a female donor in good health, enrolled as a control in a pregnancy study.

This chain links TRBV7-9 with TRBJ2-1, with D possibly matching TRBD2 (6 bases). Germline V gene sequence: CDR1 SEHNR, CDR2 FQNEAQ (reference sequence). The CDR3 spans 13 residues. The V and J ends lost 5 bases and 4 bases respectively, with 9 bases between them. This chain's CDR3 is CASSGGLYNEQFF. CDR3 DNA: TGTGCCAGCAGCGGGGGACTTTACAATGAGCAGTTCTTC.

The J gene is TRBJ2-3, the V gene TRBV9; possibly TRBD2 for D (5 bases). This CDR3 is built from 15 residues. CDR1 is SGDLS, CDR2 YYNGEE, per germline. V was pared by 0 bases and J by 2 bases, with 10 bases between. In DNA, the CDR3 is TGTGCCAGCAGCGTAGAAGGACTTCCCACAGATACGCAGTATTTT. It encodes CASSVEGLPTDTQYF.

V is TRBV29-1 and J is TRBJ1-3; 8 bases line up with TRBD1. Germline CDR1 SQVTM, CDR2 ANQGSEA. J was trimmed by 8 bases and V by 5 bases; bases with no gene match: 11. The CDR3 sequence is 14 residues long. In DNA form, the CDR3 reads TGCAGCGTTTCTGGACAGGGTAGGACAGACACCATATATTTT. Translation gives CSVSGQGRTDTIYF.

The chain is built from TRBV15 and TRBJ1-3; the match to TRBD1 covers 8 bases. Germline V gene data show CDR1 as LNHNV and CDR2 as YYDKDF (reference sequence). There are 16 residues in the CDR3. V trimming: 3 bases; J trimming: 3 bases; junction bases outside the gene matches: 7. The CDR3 loop is CATSRGNRGDGNTIYF. The CDR3 coding sequence is TGTGCCACCAGCAGGGGAAACAGGGGGGATGGAAACACCATATATTTT.

This clone was observed once. The chain has TRBV27 and TRBJ2-2; D might be TRBD2 (5 bases). Germline CDR1 and CDR2: MNHEY and SMNVEV (reference sequence). The CDR3 is 12 residues long. Trimming cost V 5 bases and J 8 bases, with 9 bases left between them. CDR3 nucleotides: TGTGCCAGCAGTCTGTCGGGGGGGGAGCTGTTTTTT. The encoded protein is CASSLSGGELFF.

This clone was observed once. This sequence joins TRBV6-4 and TRBJ2-1; 7 bases match TRBD2. CDR1 and CDR2 from the germline V gene are MRHNA and SNTAGT. Unmatched junction bases numbered 4, after V lost 2 bases and J lost 0 bases. CDR3 length: 16 residues. CDR3 residues: CASSDVASGSYNEQFF. CDR3 DNA: TGTGCCAGCAGTGACGTTGCTAGCGGCTCCTACAATGAGCAGTTCTTC.

V and J are TRBV7-9 and TRBJ2-3; D is unclear. Trimming took 5 bases from V and 5 from J, leaving 11 bases between them. This CDR3 contains 13 residues. CDR1 and CDR2 from the germline V gene are SEHNR and FQNEAQ (reference sequence). DNA of the CDR3: TGTGCCAGCAGCCTGGTTCCAGGAGATACGCAGTATTTT. Translation gives CASSLVPGDTQYF.

The CDR3 loop reads CASSELRSWTDTQYF. DNA of the CDR3: TGTGCCAGCAGTGAACTAAGAAGTTGGACAGATACGCAGTATTTT. The rearrangement links TRBV2 to TRBJ2-3, with D uncertain. Germline CDR1 reads SNHLY; CDR2 reads FYNNEI. This CDR3 contains 15 residues. V was trimmed by 2 bases and J by 3 bases, leaving 12 bases between them.

The rearrangement joins TRBV7-9 to TRBJ2-3; 9 nucleotides agree with TRBD2. CDR3 size: 15 residues. Trimming at V came to 0 bases and at J to 4 bases, leaving 2 bases not matched to a gene. Germline CDR1 reads SEHNR; CDR2 reads FQNEAQ (reference sequence). For the CDR3, the DNA is TGTGCCAGCAGCTTAGCTAGCGGGAGCCCAGATACGCAGTATTTT. This encodes CASSLASGSPDTQYF.

CDR3 DNA sequence: TGTGCCAGTGGGGGACAGGGTGGAAATGAAAAACTGTTTTTT. It translates to CASGGQGGNEKLFF. The rearrangement joins TRBV19 to TRBJ1-4; 9 bases line up with TRBD1. J was trimmed by 5 bases and V by 8 bases; bases with no gene match: 6. Germline V gene lookup returns CDR1 LNHDA and CDR2 SQIVND (reference sequence). CDR3 length equals 14 residues.

V is TRBV4-2 and J is TRBJ2-7, with D unresolved. Trimming stripped 0 bases from V and 0 bases from J, with 9 bases between. The germline V gene encodes CDR1 LGHNA and CDR2 YNFKEQ. The CDR3 sequence is 15 residues long. The CDR3 loop reads CASSQDESFSYEQYF. The CDR3 region has the DNA TGTGCCAGCAGCCAAGATGAGTCGTTCTCCTACGAGCAGTACTTC.